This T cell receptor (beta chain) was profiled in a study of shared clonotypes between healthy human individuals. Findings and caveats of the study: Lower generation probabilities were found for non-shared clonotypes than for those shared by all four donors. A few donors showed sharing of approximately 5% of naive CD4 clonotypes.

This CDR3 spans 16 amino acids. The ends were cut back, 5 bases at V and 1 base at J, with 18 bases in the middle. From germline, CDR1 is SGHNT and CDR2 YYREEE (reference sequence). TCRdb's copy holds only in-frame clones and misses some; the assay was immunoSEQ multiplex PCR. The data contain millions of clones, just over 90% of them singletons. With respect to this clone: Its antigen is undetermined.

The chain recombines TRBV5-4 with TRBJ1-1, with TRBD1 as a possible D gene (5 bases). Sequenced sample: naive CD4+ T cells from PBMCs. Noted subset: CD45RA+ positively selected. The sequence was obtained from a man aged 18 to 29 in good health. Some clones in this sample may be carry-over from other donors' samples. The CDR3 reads CASSHDSPVGNTEAFF. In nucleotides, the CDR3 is TGTGCCAGCAGTCATGACAGCCCAGTTGGGAACACTGAAGCTTTCTTT.